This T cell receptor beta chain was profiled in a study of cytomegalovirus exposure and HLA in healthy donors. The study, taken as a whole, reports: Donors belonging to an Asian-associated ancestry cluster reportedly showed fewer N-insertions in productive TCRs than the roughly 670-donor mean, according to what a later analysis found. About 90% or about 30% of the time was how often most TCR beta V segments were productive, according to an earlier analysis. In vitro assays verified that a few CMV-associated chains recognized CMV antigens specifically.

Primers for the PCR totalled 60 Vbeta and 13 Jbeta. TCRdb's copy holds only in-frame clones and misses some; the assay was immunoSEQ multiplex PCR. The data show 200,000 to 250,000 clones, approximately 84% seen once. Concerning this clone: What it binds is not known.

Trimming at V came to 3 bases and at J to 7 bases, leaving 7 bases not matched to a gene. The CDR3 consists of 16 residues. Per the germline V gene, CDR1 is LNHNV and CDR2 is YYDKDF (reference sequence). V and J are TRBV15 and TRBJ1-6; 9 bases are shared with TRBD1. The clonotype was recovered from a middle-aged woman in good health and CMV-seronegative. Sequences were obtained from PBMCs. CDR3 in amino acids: CATSRRTGTGNSPLHF. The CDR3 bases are TGTGCCACCAGCAGGCGAACCGGGACAGGGAATTCACCCCTCCACTTT.